The sequence of this TCR beta chain was determined in a study of regulatory T cells in long-lasting Graves disease. Study-wide results and caveats: Favored usage of TRBV28, TRBJ1-2 and TRBJ2-5 was recorded in persistent disease. Persistent Graves' patients had lower TCR diversity than newly diagnosed ones.

This clonotype was seen ten or more times. Its specificity is not known. The CDR3 sequence is 14 residues long. Germline assignment: CDR1 MNHNS and CDR2 SASEGT. Trimming stripped 7 bases from V and 9 bases from J, with 19 bases between. Construction of the TCR beta libraries employed iRepertoire HTBI primers in conjunction with Arm-PCR of CDR3 regions. In the source study's methods: Segment identification across samples yielded around 60 TRBV and 12 to 15 TRBJ segments. TCRdb fed the multiplex PCR reads into MiXCR, producing one record per CDR3 protein. The V and J calls, along with clone size, are taken from TCRdb and not from the paper's own processing. The sample lists approximately 230,000 distinct CDR3 sequences, approximately 20% occurring once. Time point indicated: newly diagnosed GD, antithyroid drugs for less than 3 months. From PBMCs, RNA was extracted and then used to make the TCR library.

J is TRBJ2-1 and V is TRBV6-1, with D hard to call. This TCR was recovered from a female donor with Graves disease. The source material was peripheral blood mononuclear cells (PBMCs), sampled at new diagnosis, from a patient treated with antithyroid drugs. This CDR3 reads CASTQPGPVLEQFF. CDR3 nucleotides: TGTGCCAGCACCCAGCCGGGCCCCGTCCTTGAGCAGTTCTTC.